What follows is one T cell receptor beta chain and its context. Its matching antigen is unknown. V lost 0 bases to trimming and J lost 5 bases; unmatched junction nucleotides: 4. The CDR3 extends over 15 amino acids. The germline V gene encodes CDR1 SGHTA and CDR2 FQGTGA. TCRdb re-derived calls from the 5' RACE reads in MiXCR, one entry per CDR3 protein. The table lists roughly 260,000 distinct CDR3 sequences, 20% of them singletons. This sample is drawn from a study of CD8 T cells in ankylosing spondylitis. Broader study findings: Disease-linked clones proved CD8+ and comparatively uncommon in peripheral blood. Matched ankylosing spondylitis synovial fluid reportedly showed significant enrichment of disease-linked clones. A motif of 7 to 9 highly homologous TCR beta variants was seen as apparently characteristic of ankylosing spondylitis blood. A number of the motif variants had already been described in reactive arthritis synovial fluid and blood.

The chain combines TRBV7-3 with TRBJ2-5, with 9 bases identical to TRBD2. Sample: blood, either unsorted or a sorted T cell fraction (not recorded which). The source of this sequence is a male donor with ankylosing spondylitis or in good health (not recorded which). CDR3 nucleotides: TGTGCCAGCAGCTTAACTAGCGGGAGTGGGGAGACCCAGTACTTC. This encodes CASSLTSGSGETQYF.